The 25 T cell receptor beta chains presented below share a single source sample, sequenced in a study of patients and donors after allogeneic stem cell transplantation. One entry per CDR3 protein, called by TCRdb with MiXCR from the RT-PCR reads. This sample has 200,000 to 250,000 distinct CDR3 sequences, with roughly 13% found just once. Input material: blood, either unsorted or a sorted T cell fraction (not recorded which). Receptors were obtained from a human donor who was either an allogeneic HSCT recipient or a stem cell or donor lymphocyte infusion donor (not recorded which). It is not recorded whose cells these are; they may come from a transplant donor.

This clonotype was found a few times. The chain joins TRBV12-3 or TRBV12-4 to TRBJ1-1, with TRBD1 identical over 9 bases. The CDR3 has 15 residues. Losses at the gene ends were 6 bases for V and 5 bases for J; bases not matched to a gene: 10. The CDR3 loop reads CASSRNRGRGTEAFF. For the CDR3, the DNA is TGTGCCAGCAGCCGAAACAGGGGGCGCGGGACTGAAGCTTTCTTT.

This clonotype has ten or more counts. The chain carries TRBV12-3 or TRBV12-4 and TRBJ1-1; no definite D call. The CDR3 totals 13 residues. The V and J ends lost 5 bases and 1 base respectively, with 8 bases between them. Here the CDR3 reads CASSKRENTEAFF. CDR3 DNA sequence: TGTGCCAGCAGTAAACGGGAGAACACTGAAGCTTTCTTT.

The chain recombines TRBV30 with TRBJ2-3, with 7 nucleotides matching TRBD1. Germline lookup yields CDR1 GTSNPN and CDR2 SVGIG (reference sequence). The V gene end was trimmed by 2 bases and the J gene end by 4 bases; junction bases not matched to a gene: 6. The CDR3 is 14 amino acids. The CDR3 DNA is TGTGCCTGGAGTCTCGGGACAGCATCAGATACGCAGTATTTT. Translating gives CAWSLGTASDTQYF.

This clonotype was seen only a few times. This chain joins TRBV24-1 and TRBJ2-1; the D call may be TRBD1 or TRBD2 (5 bases each). In germline, CDR1 is KGHDR, CDR2 SFDVKD. This CDR3 comprises 14 residues. The V gene lost 6 bases and the J gene lost 7 bases, with 15 bases spanning the gap. As DNA, the CDR3 is TGTGCCACCAGTACAGGTTCCCGAGGGAATGAGCAGTTCTTC. This codes for CATSTGSRGNEQFF.

This clonotype came up a few times. This chain connects TRBV24-1 to TRBJ1-6; TRBD1 might be the D (6 bases). The CDR3 is 15 residues long. CDR1 KGHDR and CDR2 SFDVKD come from the germline V gene. V lost 2 bases and J 5 bases, leaving 9 bases between the germline ends. This CDR3 is CATSDYRVHNSPLHF. The CDR3 DNA reads TGTGCCACCAGTGATTACAGGGTCCATAATTCACCCCTCCACTTT.

The rearrangement uses TRBV20-1 and TRBJ2-7, with D perhaps matching TRBD2 (6 bases). With 6 bases removed from V and 3 bases from J, the gap between germline ends came to 15 bases. Per the germline V gene, CDR1 is DFQATT and CDR2 is SNEGSKA (reference sequence). The CDR3 has 13 amino acids. The CDR3 DNA sequence: TGCAGTGCCGGGGGACTCTCTGGCTACGAGCAGTACTTC. Encoded protein: CSAGGLSGYEQYF.

This clonotype has ten or more counts. The chain has TRBV11-2 and TRBJ1-1, with D possibly being TRBD1 (5 bases). Trimming shortened V by 6 bases and J by 4 bases, and 15 bases separated the two germline ends. This CDR3 is 14 amino acids long. Germline values: CDR1 SGHAT, CDR2 FQNNGV. CDR3 in DNA: TGTGCCAGCAGACCGACCCAGGGTGGCACTGAAGCTTTCTTT. Its protein product is CASRPTQGGTEAFF.

This clonotype was counted only a few times. This sequence joins TRBV5-6 and TRBJ1-1, with 7 bases fitting TRBD1. The CDR3 consists of 15 residues. CDR1 is SGHDT and CDR2 is YYEEEE in the germline V gene. J gave up 0 bases and V 5 bases, and 7 bases lay outside the gene matches. The DNA of the CDR3 is TGTGCCAGCAGTTTCCGGGACAGACTGAACACTGAAGCTTTCTTT. Amino acid sequence: CASSFRDRLNTEAFF.

The chain is built from TRBV4-1 and TRBJ2-3; the match to TRBD2 covers 11 bases. This CDR3 comprises 15 residues. Trimming removed 6 bases from V and 4 bases from J; junction bases left unmatched: 6. Looked up from germline, CDR1 is MGHRA and CDR2 is YSYEKL. For the CDR3, the DNA is TGCGCCAGCAGTCTTCGACTAGCGGGACCAGATACGCAGTATTTT. Encoded protein: CASSLRLAGPDTQYF.

The chain has TRBV6-1 and TRBJ2-1; 7 bases map to TRBD2. CDR1 MNHNS and CDR2 SASEGT come from the germline V gene. This CDR3 spans 20 amino acids. The trim removed 0 bases at V and 0 bases at J, leaving 14 bases unmatched. CDR3 coding DNA: TGTGCCAGCAGTGAAGCGAGGCGGGGGATTACCGAGAGCTCCTACAATGAGCAGTTCTTC. This translates into CASSEARRGITESSYNEQFF.

Here the CDR3 reads CATSRDGTGGYEQYF. The CDR3 coding sequence is TGTGCCACCAGCAGAGATGGGACAGGGGGCTACGAGCAGTACTTC. This chain uses TRBV15 with TRBJ2-7; 11 positions agree with TRBD1. Germline trimming cut 0 bases from V and 3 bases from J; bases unmatched to any gene: 1. Germline CDR1 and CDR2: LNHNV and YYDKDF (reference sequence). This CDR3 has 15 amino acids.

V and J are TRBV7-9 and TRBJ1-2; weak D call: TRBD1 (6 bases). Trimming cost V 1 base and J 8 bases, with 11 bases left between them. Germline V CDR1 and CDR2: SEHNR, FQNEAQ (reference sequence). This CDR3 comprises 13 residues. The CDR3 loop reads CASSLDRVRGYTF. CDR3 DNA: TGTGCCAGCAGCTTAGACAGGGTGAGAGGCTACACCTTC.

This clonotype has at least ten counts. CDR3 bases: TGTGCCAGCAGTTTATATACGAGGGTTGAGGACTATGGCTACACCTTC. This translates into CASSLYTRVEDYGYTF. The rearrangement uses TRBV12-3 or TRBV12-4 and TRBJ1-2, with unresolved D. Trimming stripped 2 bases from V and 3 bases from J, with 16 bases between. CDR3 length equals 16 residues.

The chain couples TRBV11-1 to TRBJ2-1; D unresolved. V lost 1 base, J lost 2 bases, and 3 bases lay in between. Germline V lookup: CDR1 SGHAT, CDR2 FQDESV (reference sequence). The CDR3 consists of 13 residues. CDR3 sequence (DNA): TGTGCCAGCAGCTTAGGCGCCTACAATGAGCAGTTCTTC. Its translation: CASSLGAYNEQFF. Drawing the rest from reference TRBV11-1 and TRBJ2-1, the complete variable domain is EAEVAQSPRYKITEKSQAVAFWCDPISGHATLYWYRQILGQGPELLVQFQDESVVDDSQLPKDRFSAERLKGVDSTLKIQPAELGDSAMYLCASSLGAYNEQFFGPGTRLTVL.

This rearrangement joins TRBV5-5 to TRBJ2-2; D ambiguous. CDR3 length equals 12 residues. The germline V gene encodes CDR1 SGHKS and CDR2 YYEKEE (reference sequence). Trimming took 7 bases from V and 7 from J, leaving 11 bases between them. The CDR3 coding sequence is TGTGCCAGCCGGTGGTCCGGCGGGGAGCTGTTTTTT. This codes for CASRWSGGELFF.

With respect to this clonotype: At one end, the junction sequence differs from germline, possibly due to a read error. V gene TRBV4-3 combines with J gene TRBJ2-2; the D gene could be TRBD1 or TRBD2 (5 bases each). This CDR3 is 17 amino acids long. Germline V gene sequence: CDR1 LGHNA, CDR2 YSLEER. CDR3 protein: CASSLLAGATNIGELFF. The CDR3 nucleotides read TGCGCCAGCAGCCTACTCGCCGGGGCCACGAACATCGGGGAGCTGTTTTTT.

In its sample, this clonotype was seen many times. An end of the junction does not agree with germline; a read error may underlie this. The V gene is TRBV12-3 or TRBV12-4, the J gene TRBJ1-1; unclear D gene. There are 14 residues in the CDR3. This CDR3 is CASRLGWGSTEAFF. The CDR3 DNA sequence: TGTGCCAGCAGGTTAGGGTGGGGATCCACTGAAGCTTTCTTT.

Notes on this clonotype: Possible read error: a much larger clone is one base away. The chain has TRBV2 and TRBJ2-4, with D unclear. Per the germline V gene, CDR1 is SNHLY and CDR2 is FYNNEI. V was clipped by 7 bases and J by 1 base, with 11 bases between them. This CDR3 spans 14 amino acids. The CDR3 is CASTPTKAKNIQYF. CDR3 nucleotides: TGTGCCAGCACCCCTACGAAGGCCAAAAACATTCAGTACTTC.

This clonotype was picked up many times. The rearrangement uses TRBV28 and TRBJ2-1, with TRBD2 matching over 9 bases. The CDR3 is 16 residues long. Trimming at V came to 5 bases and at J to 0 bases, leaving 5 bases not matched to a gene. Germline CDR1 is MDHEN and CDR2 is SYDVKM. CDR3 DNA: TGTGCCAGCAGTCTCGGAGCGGGGGGCTCCTACAATGAGCAGTTCTTC. Translation: CASSLGAGGSYNEQFF.

This clonotype was seen a few times. The V gene is TRBV5-1, the J gene TRBJ2-1, with TRBD2 identical over 12 bases. This CDR3 has 15 residues. V lost 0 bases and J lost 9; bases outside the gene matches: 4. The germline CDR1 and CDR2 sequences are SGHRS and YFSETQ. CDR3 nucleotides: TGCGCCAGCAGCTTGGCTGCTAGCGGGAGGGGTGAGCAGTTCTTC. Protein product: CASSLAASGRGEQFF.

Ten or more counts support this clonotype. This chain joins TRBV6-2 or TRBV6-3 and TRBJ1-1, with D maybe TRBD1 (6 bases). V lost 6 bases, J lost 1 base, and 15 bases lay in between. Per the germline V gene, CDR1 is MNHEY and CDR2 is SVGEGT. This CDR3 comprises 15 residues. Written as DNA, the CDR3 is TGTGCCAGCAGCCCCGGAAACAGGGCGAACACTGAAGCTTTCTTT. This encodes CASSPGNRANTEAFF.

A note on this clonotype: Since a much larger clone is just one base distant, this may be a read error. CDR3 nucleotides: TGTGCCAGCAGCTTTAGCGAGACCCAGTACTTC. Translation gives CASSFSETQYF. The rearrangement uses TRBV7-2 and TRBJ2-5; D remains ambiguous. V gave up 3 bases and J gave up 5 bases, with 4 bases separating them. CDR1 and CDR2 (germline): SGHTA, FQGNSA. The CDR3 covers 11 residues.

This clonotype appeared a few times. J is TRBJ2-7 and V is TRBV3-1, with 16 positions matching TRBD2. Germline CDR1 and CDR2: LGHDT and YNNKEL (reference sequence). The CDR3 sequence is 20 residues long. With V trimmed by 0 bases and J by 3 bases, 11 bases remained unmatched. The CDR3 DNA is TGTGCCAGCAGCCAAGATCTTTTTCCGGGACTAGCGGGAGGGATCTACGAGCAGTACTTC. Translating gives CASSQDLFPGLAGGIYEQYF.

V gene TRBV7-2 combines with J gene TRBJ1-6; D might be TRBD1 (6 bases). The CDR3 contains 14 residues. The ends were cut back, 5 bases at V and 3 bases at J, with 8 bases in the middle. In germline, CDR1 is SGHTA, CDR2 FQGNSA. As DNA, the CDR3 is TGTGCCAGCAGCGCGGACAGCTATAATTCACCCCTCCACTTT. This encodes CASSADSYNSPLHF.

The J gene is TRBJ1-5, the V gene TRBV18; the match to TRBD1 covers 8 bases. Germline V gives CDR1 KGHSH, CDR2 LQKENI. The CDR3 covers 16 residues. Trimming took 3 bases from V and 3 from J; bases not matched to a gene: 7. The CDR3 coding sequence is TGTGCCAGCTCACCTGTGACAGGGGTAGACAATCAGCCCCAGCATTTT. Translated: CASSPVTGVDNQPQHF.